This TCR beta chain came from a study of cytomegalovirus exposure and HLA in healthy donors. Study-wide results and limits: Altogether, about 160 TCR beta chains were recorded as cytomegalovirus-associated. Rarity held for most TCR sequences, but there were some public TCRs that occurred in many donors.

PCR primers comprised 60 Vbeta and 13 Jbeta primers. This table comes from immunoSEQ multiplex PCR, and its TCRdb copy is limited to in-frame clones, with some not included. The table includes 150,000 to 180,000 clones, 65% to 75% detected once. After removal of 5 bases from V and 5 bases from J, the junction contained 5 bases not matched to a gene. Germline V lookup: CDR1 LGHNA, CDR2 YNFKEQ. The CDR3 is 16 amino acids. For this clone: The antigen remains unidentified.

This chain uses TRBV4-2 with TRBJ2-2, with 13 positions matching TRBD2. The TCR originated in a young man in good health and CMV-seronegative. Sample: PBMCs. CDR3 bases: TGTGCCAGCAGCTTCGGACTAGCGGGGGAGACCGGGGAGCTGTTTTTT. As protein: CASSFGLAGETGELFF.